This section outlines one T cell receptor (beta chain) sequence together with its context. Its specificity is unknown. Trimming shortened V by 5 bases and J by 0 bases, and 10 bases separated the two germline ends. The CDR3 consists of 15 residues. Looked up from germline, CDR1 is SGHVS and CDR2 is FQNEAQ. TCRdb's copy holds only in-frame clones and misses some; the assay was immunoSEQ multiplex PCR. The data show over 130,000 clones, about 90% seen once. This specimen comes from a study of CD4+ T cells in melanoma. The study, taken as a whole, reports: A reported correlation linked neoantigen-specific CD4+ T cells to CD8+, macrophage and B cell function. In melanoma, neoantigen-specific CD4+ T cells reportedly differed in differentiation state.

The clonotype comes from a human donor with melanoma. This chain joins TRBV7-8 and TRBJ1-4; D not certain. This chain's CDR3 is CASSPRVSTNEKLFF. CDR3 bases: TGTGCCAGCAGCCCGCGTGTTTCAACTAATGAAAAACTGTTTTTT.